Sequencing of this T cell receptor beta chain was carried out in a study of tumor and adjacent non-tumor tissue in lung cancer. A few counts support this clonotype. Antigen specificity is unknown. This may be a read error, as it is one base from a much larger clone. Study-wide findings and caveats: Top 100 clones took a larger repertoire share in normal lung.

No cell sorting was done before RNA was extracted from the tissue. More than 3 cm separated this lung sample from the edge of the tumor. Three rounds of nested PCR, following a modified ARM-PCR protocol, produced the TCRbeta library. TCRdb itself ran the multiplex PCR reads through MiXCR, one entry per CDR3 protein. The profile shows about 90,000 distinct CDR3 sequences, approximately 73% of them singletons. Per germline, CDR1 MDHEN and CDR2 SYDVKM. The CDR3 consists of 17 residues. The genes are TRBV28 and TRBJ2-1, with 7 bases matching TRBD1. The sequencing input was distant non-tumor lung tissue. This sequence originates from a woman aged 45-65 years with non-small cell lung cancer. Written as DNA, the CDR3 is TGTGCCAACAGTTTAGTGGGTCTGGGACAGCTCTACAATGAGCAGTTCTTC. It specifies CANSLVGLGQLYNEQFF.